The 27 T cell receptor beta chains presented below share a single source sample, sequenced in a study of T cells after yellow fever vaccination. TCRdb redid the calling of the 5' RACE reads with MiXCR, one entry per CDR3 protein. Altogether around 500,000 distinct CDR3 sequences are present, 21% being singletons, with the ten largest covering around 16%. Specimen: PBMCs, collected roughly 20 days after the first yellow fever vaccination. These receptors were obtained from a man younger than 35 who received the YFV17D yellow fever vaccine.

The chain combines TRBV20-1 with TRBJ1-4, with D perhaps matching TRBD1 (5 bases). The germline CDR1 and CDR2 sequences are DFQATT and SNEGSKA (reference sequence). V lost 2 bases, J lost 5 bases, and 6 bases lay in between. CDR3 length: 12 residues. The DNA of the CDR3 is TGCAGTGCTAGATGGGGGAATGAAAAACTGTTTTTT. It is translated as CSARWGNEKLFF.

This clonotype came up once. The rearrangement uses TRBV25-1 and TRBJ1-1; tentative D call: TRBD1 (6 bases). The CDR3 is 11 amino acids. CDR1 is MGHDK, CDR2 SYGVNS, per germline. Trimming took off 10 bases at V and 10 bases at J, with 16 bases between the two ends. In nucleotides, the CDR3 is TGTGCCAACATAAGAGGAGGGGGAGCTTTCTTT. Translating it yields CANIRGGGAFF.

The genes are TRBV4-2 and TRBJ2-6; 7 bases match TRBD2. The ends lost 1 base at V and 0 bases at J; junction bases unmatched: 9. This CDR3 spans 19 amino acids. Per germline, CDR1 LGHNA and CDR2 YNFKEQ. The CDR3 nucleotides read TGTGCCAGCAGCCAAGTTTGGGAGGGTAGAGGCTCTGGGGCCAACGTCCTGACTTTC. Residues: CASSQVWEGRGSGANVLTF.

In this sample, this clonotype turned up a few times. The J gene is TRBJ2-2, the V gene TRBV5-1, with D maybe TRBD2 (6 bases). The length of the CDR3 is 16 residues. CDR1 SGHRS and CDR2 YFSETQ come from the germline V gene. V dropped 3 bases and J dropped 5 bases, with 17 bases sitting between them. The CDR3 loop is CASSSLTAGQTGELFF. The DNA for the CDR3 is TGCGCCAGCAGCTCCCTGACGGCGGGGCAGACCGGGGAGCTGTTTTTT.

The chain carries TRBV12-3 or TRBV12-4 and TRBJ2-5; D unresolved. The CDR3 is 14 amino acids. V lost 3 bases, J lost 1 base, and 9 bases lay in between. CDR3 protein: CASSFWVAQETQYF. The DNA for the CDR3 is TGTGCCAGCAGTTTTTGGGTGGCCCAAGAGACCCAGTACTTC.

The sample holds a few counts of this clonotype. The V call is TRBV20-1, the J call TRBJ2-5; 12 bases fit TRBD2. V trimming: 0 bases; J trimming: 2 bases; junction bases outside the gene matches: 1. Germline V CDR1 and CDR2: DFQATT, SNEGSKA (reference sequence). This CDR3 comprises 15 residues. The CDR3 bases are TGCAGTGCTAGAGATCTAGCGGGGGGGCAAGAGACCCAGTACTTC. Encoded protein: CSARDLAGGQETQYF.

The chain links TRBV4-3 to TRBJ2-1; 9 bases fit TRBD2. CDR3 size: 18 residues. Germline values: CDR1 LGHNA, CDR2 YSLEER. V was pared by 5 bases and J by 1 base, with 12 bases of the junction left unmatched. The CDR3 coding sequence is TGCGCCAGCAGCGTCGACCCCGCTAGCGGGGCTTCCTACAATGAGCAGTTCTTC. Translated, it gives CASSVDPASGASYNEQFF.

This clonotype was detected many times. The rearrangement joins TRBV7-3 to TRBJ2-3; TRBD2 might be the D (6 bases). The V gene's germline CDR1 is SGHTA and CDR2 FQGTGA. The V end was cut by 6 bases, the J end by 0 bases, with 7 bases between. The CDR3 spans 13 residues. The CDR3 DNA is TGTGCCAGCAGTGGGACTAGCACAGATACGCAGTATTTT. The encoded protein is CASSGTSTDTQYF.

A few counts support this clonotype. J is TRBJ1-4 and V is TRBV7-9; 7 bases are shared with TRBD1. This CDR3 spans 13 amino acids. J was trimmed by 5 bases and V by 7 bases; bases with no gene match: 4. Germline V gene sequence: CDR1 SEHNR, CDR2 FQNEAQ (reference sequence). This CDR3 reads CASNRGQNEKLFF. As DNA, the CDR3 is TGTGCCAGCAACCGGGGACAGAATGAAAAACTGTTTTTT.

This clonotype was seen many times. The CDR3 DNA is TGCAGTGCTGATGAGGGGCGCGACTATGGCTACACCTTC. This encodes CSADEGRDYGYTF. The chain uses TRBV20-1 and TRBJ1-2, with D perhaps TRBD1 (5 bases). The germline V and J ends were trimmed by 5 bases and 3 bases, with 13 bases remaining between them. CDR3 size: 13 residues. Germline V gene data show CDR1 as DFQATT and CDR2 as SNEGSKA (reference sequence).

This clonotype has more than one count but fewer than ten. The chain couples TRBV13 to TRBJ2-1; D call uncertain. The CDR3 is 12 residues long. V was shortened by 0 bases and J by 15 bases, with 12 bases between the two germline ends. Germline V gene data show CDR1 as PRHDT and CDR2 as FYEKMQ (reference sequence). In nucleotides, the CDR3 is TGTGCCAGCAGCTTAGGAACCTCATTTCGGTTCTTC. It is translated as CASSLGTSFRFF.

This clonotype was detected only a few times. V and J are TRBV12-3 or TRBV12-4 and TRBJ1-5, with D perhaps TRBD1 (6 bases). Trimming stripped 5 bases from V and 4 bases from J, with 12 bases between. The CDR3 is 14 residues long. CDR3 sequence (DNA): TGTGCCAGCAGTCCACTGGACAGAAATCAGCCCCAGCATTTT. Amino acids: CASSPLDRNQPQHF.

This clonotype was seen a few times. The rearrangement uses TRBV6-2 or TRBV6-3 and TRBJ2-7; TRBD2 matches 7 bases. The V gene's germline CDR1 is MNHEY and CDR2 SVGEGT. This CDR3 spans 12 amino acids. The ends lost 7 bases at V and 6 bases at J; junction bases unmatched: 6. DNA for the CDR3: TGTGCCAGCAATGCGGGGGTGGGCGAGCAGTACGTC. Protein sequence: CASNAGVGEQYV.

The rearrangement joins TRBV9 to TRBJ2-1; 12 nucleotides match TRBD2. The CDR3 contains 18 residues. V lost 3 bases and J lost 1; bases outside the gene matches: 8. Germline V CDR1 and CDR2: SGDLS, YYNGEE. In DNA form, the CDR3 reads TGTGCCAGCAGCGGACTCGGACTAGCGGGGAATTCCTACAATGAGCAGTTCTTC. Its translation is CASSGLGLAGNSYNEQFF.

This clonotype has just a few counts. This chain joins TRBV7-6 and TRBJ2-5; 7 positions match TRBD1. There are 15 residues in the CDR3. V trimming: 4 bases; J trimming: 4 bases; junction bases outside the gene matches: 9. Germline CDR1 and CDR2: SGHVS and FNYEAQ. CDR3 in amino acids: CASSSYTGAGETQYF. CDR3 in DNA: TGTGCCAGCAGCTCCTATACAGGGGCGGGAGAGACCCAGTACTTC.

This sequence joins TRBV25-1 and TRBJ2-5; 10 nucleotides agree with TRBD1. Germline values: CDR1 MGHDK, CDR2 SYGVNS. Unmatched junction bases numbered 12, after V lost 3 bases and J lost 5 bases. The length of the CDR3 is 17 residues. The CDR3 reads CASSEVLGQGQRETQYF. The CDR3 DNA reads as TGTGCCAGCAGTGAGGTTTTGGGACAGGGGCAGAGGGAGACCCAGTACTTC.

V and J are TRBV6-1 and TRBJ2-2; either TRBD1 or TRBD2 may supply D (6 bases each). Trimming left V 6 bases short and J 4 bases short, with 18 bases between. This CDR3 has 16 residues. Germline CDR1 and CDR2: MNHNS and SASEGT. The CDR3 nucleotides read TGTGCCAGCAGACTTGGGGGGCTTAGCGGCACCGGGGAGCTGTTTTTT. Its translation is CASRLGGLSGTGELFF.

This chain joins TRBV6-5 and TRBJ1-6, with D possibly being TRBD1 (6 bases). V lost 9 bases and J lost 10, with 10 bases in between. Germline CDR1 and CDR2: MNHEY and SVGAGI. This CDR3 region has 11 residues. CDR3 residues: CARLRGSPLHF. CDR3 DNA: TGTGCCAGACTCAGGGGATCACCCCTCCACTTT.

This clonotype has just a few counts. CDR3 protein: CATSRDAGGNTIYF. The CDR3 DNA reads TGTGCCACCAGCAGAGACGCCGGCGGAAACACCATATATTTT. V gene TRBV15 combines with J gene TRBJ1-3; D ambiguous. CDR1 and CDR2 (germline): LNHNV, YYDKDF (reference sequence). The V end lost 0 bases, the J end lost 4 bases, and 7 bases lay between the germline ends. The CDR3 has 14 residues.

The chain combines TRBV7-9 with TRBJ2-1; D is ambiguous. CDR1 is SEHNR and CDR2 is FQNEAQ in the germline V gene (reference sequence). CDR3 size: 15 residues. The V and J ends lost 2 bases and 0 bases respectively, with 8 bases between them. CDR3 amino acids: CASSLFQISYNEQFF. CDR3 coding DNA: TGTGCCAGCAGCTTATTCCAGATCTCCTACAATGAGCAGTTCTTC.

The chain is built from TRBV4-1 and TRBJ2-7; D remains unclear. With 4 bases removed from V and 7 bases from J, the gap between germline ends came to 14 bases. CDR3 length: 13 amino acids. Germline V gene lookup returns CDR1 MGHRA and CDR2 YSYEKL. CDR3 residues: CASSLWAASEQYF. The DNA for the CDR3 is TGCGCCAGCAGCCTCTGGGCCGCCTCGGAGCAGTACTTC.

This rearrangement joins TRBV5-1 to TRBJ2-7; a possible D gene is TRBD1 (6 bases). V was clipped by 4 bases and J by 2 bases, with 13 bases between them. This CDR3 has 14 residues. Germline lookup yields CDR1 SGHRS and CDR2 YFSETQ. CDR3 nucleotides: TGCGCCAGCAGCCGCGCCGCAGGGGCCTACGAGCAGTACTTC. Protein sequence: CASSRAAGAYEQYF. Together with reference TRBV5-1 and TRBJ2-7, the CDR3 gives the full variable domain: KAGVTQTPRYLIKTRGQQVTLSCSPISGHRSVSWYQQTPGQGLQFLFEYFSETQRNKGNFPGRFSGRQFSNSRSEMNVSTLELGDSALYLCASSRAAGAYEQYFGPGTRLTVT.

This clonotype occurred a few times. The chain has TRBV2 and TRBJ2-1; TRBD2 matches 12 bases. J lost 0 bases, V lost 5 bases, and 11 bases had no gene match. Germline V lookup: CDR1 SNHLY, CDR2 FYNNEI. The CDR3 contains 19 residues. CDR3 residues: CASSHPRTSGVSSYNEQFF. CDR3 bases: TGTGCCAGCAGTCATCCGCGGACTAGCGGGGTAAGCTCCTACAATGAGCAGTTCTTC.

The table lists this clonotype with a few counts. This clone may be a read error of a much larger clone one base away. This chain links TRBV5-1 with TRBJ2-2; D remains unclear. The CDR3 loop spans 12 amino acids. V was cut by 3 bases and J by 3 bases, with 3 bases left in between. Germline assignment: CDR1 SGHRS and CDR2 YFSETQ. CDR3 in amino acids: CASSWDTGELFF. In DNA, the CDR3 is TGCGCCAGCAGCTGGGACACCGGGGAGCTGTTTTTT. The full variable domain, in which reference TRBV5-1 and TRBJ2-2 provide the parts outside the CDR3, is KAGVTQTPRYLIKTRGQQVTLSCSPISGHRSVSWYQQTPGQGLQFLFEYFSETQRNKGNFPGRFSGRQFSNSRSEMNVSTLELGDSALYLCASSWDTGELFFGEGSRLTVL.

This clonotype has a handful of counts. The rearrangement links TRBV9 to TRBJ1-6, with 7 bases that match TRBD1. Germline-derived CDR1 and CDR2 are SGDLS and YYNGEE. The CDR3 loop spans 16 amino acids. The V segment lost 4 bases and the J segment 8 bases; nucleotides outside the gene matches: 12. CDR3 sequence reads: CASSSSTQGVYSPLHF. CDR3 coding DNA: TGTGCCAGCAGCTCCTCGACTCAGGGGGTTTATTCACCCCTCCACTTT. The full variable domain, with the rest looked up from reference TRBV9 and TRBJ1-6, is DSGVTQTPKHLITATGQRVTLRCSPRSGDLSVYWYQQSLDQGLQFLIQYYNGEERAKGNILERFSAQQFPDLHSELNLSSLELGDSALYFCASSSSTQGVYSPLHFGNGTRLTVT.

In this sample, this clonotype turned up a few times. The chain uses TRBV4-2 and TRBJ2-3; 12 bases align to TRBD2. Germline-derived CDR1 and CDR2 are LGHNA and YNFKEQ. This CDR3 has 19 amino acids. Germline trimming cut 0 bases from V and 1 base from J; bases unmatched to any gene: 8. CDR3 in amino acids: CASSQEGASGGGGTDTQYF. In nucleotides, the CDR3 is TGTGCCAGCAGCCAAGAGGGGGCTAGCGGGGGGGGTGGCACAGATACGCAGTATTTT.

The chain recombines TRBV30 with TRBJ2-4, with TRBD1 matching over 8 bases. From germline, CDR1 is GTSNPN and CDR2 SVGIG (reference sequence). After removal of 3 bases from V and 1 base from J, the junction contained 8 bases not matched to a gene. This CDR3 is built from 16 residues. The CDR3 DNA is TGTGCCTGGAGCGAGGACAGGGCCTCGGCCAAAAACATTCAGTACTTC. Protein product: CAWSEDRASAKNIQYF.